This TCR beta chain was documented in a study of T-cell memory formation after mild COVID-19. Study-wide results and limits: The authors left the SARS-CoV-2 specificity of second-wave clones peaking on day 37 unconfirmed. Clones shrinking between day 15 and 85 showed a balanced CD4/CD8 split, and those that grew later tilted toward CD4+. Largely, contracting CD4+ clones fell within CM and EM, and contracting CD8+ clones within EMRA.

This clonotype has at least ten counts. Its antigen remains unidentified. TCRdb analysed the 5' RACE reads with MiXCR anew, one entry per CDR3 protein. The profile covers under 300,000 distinct CDR3 sequences, with around 17% appearing a single time and about 3.5% taken by the ten largest. The V gene's germline CDR1 is DFQATT and CDR2 SNEGSKA (reference sequence). CDR3 length equals 15 residues. The junction had 7 bases not matched to a gene; V was cut back by 3 bases and J by 1 base. Sequenced material: PBMCs or a T cell subset sorted from them (not recorded which). This chain uses TRBV20-1 with TRBJ1-1, with 8 positions matching TRBD1. The TCR sequence derives from a man in his late teens or twenties who had mild COVID-19 (a few samples of this study predate the infection). Cell type and time point are not known. The CDR3 region is CSARPRTGPNTEAFF. The CDR3 region has the DNA TGCAGTGCTAGGCCCCGGACAGGGCCGAACACTGAAGCTTTCTTT.